One sample yielded the 21 T cell receptor beta chains listed below, sequenced in a study of blood T cell repertoires in COVID-19. The protocol was immunoSEQ multiplex PCR, while the TCRdb copy is restricted to in-frame clones and leaves out a portion. This sample has roughly 400,000 clones, with around 89% found just once. What was sequenced was PBMCs or T cells enriched from blood (not recorded which). The source of these receptors is a man in his thirties or forties who had recovered from COVID-19.

The chain combines TRBV27 with TRBJ1-1; 12 bases are shared with TRBD1. V gave up 3 bases and J gave up 10 bases; unmatched junction bases: 6. CDR1 and CDR2 (germline): MNHEY, SMNVEV (reference sequence). The CDR3 runs 14 residues. The CDR3 bases are TGTGCCAGCAGTTTGGGGGGACAGGGGGCGCGAGCTTTCTTT. This gives the protein CASSLGGQGARAFF.

This rearrangement joins TRBV13 to TRBJ2-2, with D possibly being TRBD1 (6 bases). V lost 8 bases and J lost 6, with 10 bases in between. The CDR3 contains 12 residues. Germline values: CDR1 PRHDT, CDR2 FYEKMQ (reference sequence). For the CDR3, the DNA is TGTGCCAGCCACAGGGACCCCGGGGAGCTGTTTTTT. Translation: CASHRDPGELFF.

The chain employs TRBV7-6 and TRBJ1-1; D perhaps matches TRBD1 (5 bases). The V end was cut by 5 bases, the J end by 3 bases, with 16 bases between. The CDR3 covers 15 residues. Germline V gives CDR1 SGHVS, CDR2 FNYEAQ. CDR3 amino acids: CASSPGLGGDTEAFF. Here the CDR3 DNA reads TGTGCCAGCAGCCCTGGCCTTGGAGGGGACACTGAAGCTTTCTTT.

The CDR3 nucleotides are TGTGCCACCAGCAGAGGATCCGGGACAGGGGCGAACGAGCAGTACTTC. Its translation is CATSRGSGTGANEQYF. The chain joins TRBV15 to TRBJ2-7; 10 nucleotides match TRBD1. The CDR3 has 16 amino acids. Trimming at V came to 1 base and at J to 5 bases, leaving 8 bases not matched to a gene. Per germline, CDR1 LNHNV and CDR2 YYDKDF (reference sequence).

J is TRBJ2-5 and V is TRBV28; 7 bases match TRBD1. Germline CDR1 and CDR2: MDHEN and SYDVKM. This CDR3 region has 14 residues. The junction had 4 bases not matched to a gene; V was cut back by 4 bases and J by 2 bases. The CDR3 coding sequence is TGTGCCAGCAGTTCCGGACAGGTTCAAGAGACCCAGTACTTC. Translating it yields CASSSGQVQETQYF.

This chain links TRBV6-5 with TRBJ1-5; TRBD1 agrees at 8 bases. The junction had 1 base not matched to a gene; V was cut back by 4 bases and J by 2 bases. CDR3 size: 14 residues. CDR1 and CDR2 from the germline V gene are MNHEY and SVGAGI. CDR3 protein: CASSLGQGNQPQHF. CDR3 DNA sequence: TGTGCCAGCAGTTTGGGACAGGGCAATCAGCCCCAGCATTTT.

The chain is built from TRBV2 and TRBJ2-5; D is possibly TRBD2 (6 bases). Germline CDR1 reads SNHLY; CDR2 reads FYNNEI. Trimming took 6 bases from V and 3 from J, leaving 11 bases between them. This CDR3 region has 13 residues. The CDR3 region has the DNA TGTGCCAGCAGCGCGCTAGCGAAAGAGACCCAGTACTTC. It codes for CASSALAKETQYF.

The chain uses TRBV5-6 and TRBJ1-3; no reliable D call. V dropped 0 bases and J dropped 7 bases, with 8 bases sitting between them. Germline CDR1 reads SGHDT; CDR2 reads YYEEEE. This CDR3 is 13 amino acids long. CDR3 DNA sequence: TGTGCCAGCAGCTTGGTAGCGGTTAACACCATATATTTT. As protein: CASSLVAVNTIYF.

This clone is a singleton in its sample. CDR3 protein: CASSLSTGGAKMNTEAFF. DNA of the CDR3: TGTGCCAGTAGTCTCTCGACAGGGGGCGCGAAAATGAACACTGAAGCTTTCTTT. The genes are TRBV19 and TRBJ1-1, with 10 bases that match TRBD1. V shed 5 bases, J shed 0 bases, and the junction held 12 bases outside the gene matches. The CDR3 sequence is 18 residues long. The germline V gene encodes CDR1 LNHDA and CDR2 SQIVND (reference sequence).

The chain carries TRBV4-1 and TRBJ2-3; 9 positions match TRBD2. The CDR3 spans 18 residues. J was trimmed by 0 bases and V by 0 bases; bases with no gene match: 7. Germline V gene data show CDR1 as MGHRA and CDR2 as YSYEKL. The CDR3 spells CASSQDDPTSGSTDTQYF. The CDR3, as DNA: TGCGCCAGCAGCCAAGATGACCCAACTAGCGGGAGCACAGATACGCAGTATTTT.

The chain employs TRBV18 and TRBJ2-3; maybe TRBD1 (5 bases). The V end was cut by 2 bases, the J end by 0 bases, with 15 bases between. This CDR3 contains 17 residues. Germline values: CDR1 KGHSH, CDR2 LQKENI. The CDR3 reads CASSPVLGVLSTDTQYF. The CDR3 DNA is TGTGCCAGCTCACCAGTTCTAGGGGTGCTTAGCACAGATACGCAGTATTTT.

The rearrangement uses TRBV3-1 (or the pseudogene TRBV3-2) and TRBJ2-3, with 7 positions matching TRBD2. This CDR3 contains 16 residues. CDR1 is LGHDT, CDR2 YNNKEL, per germline (reference sequence). Trimming took 0 bases from V and 2 from J; bases not matched to a gene: 5. CDR3 sequence (DNA): TGTGCCAGCAGCCAAGAGTCTAGCGGAAACACAGATACGCAGTATTTT. Protein sequence: CASSQESSGNTDTQYF.

This chain uses TRBV2 with TRBJ1-2; 9 bases match TRBD1. CDR1 and CDR2 (germline): SNHLY, FYNNEI. The trim removed 6 bases at V and 2 bases at J, leaving 1 base unmatched. The CDR3 runs 13 residues. The CDR3 loop is CASRGQGNYGYTF. CDR3 nucleotides: TGTGCCAGCAGAGGACAGGGGAACTATGGCTACACCTTC.

This clone was seen a single time. The CDR3 region is CATYRGEGEQYF. The CDR3 DNA sequence: TGTGCCACCTACAGGGGAGAAGGCGAGCAGTACTTC. The V and J genes are TRBV10-3 and TRBJ2-7; 7 nucleotides line up with TRBD1. CDR3 length: 12 residues. The junction had 9 bases not matched to a gene; V was cut back by 10 bases and J by 6 bases. Germline lookup yields CDR1 ENHRY and CDR2 SYGVKD.

The chain has TRBV28 and TRBJ1-1; a weak D match, TRBD1 (5 bases). Germline CDR1 and CDR2: MDHEN and SYDVKM. V shed 6 bases and J shed 10 bases, with 15 bases lying between them. The CDR3 has 12 residues. The CDR3 protein is CASSWGLLGAFF. Written as DNA, the CDR3 is TGTGCCAGCAGCTGGGGCCTCCTAGGAGCTTTCTTT.

This sequence joins TRBV9 and TRBJ2-1; no clear D gene. Germline loops: CDR1 SGDLS, CDR2 YYNGEE. V lost 1 base, J lost 6 bases, and 11 bases lay in between. The CDR3 has 14 residues. This CDR3 is CASSVIGSSNEQFF. For the CDR3, the DNA is TGTGCCAGCAGCGTAATCGGGTCTAGCAATGAGCAGTTCTTC.

This chain joins TRBV3-1 (or the pseudogene TRBV3-2) and TRBJ2-1; 9 bases line up with TRBD2. The germline gives CDR1 LGHDT, CDR2 YNNKEL (reference sequence). This CDR3 contains 14 residues. The junction had 1 base not matched to a gene; V was cut back by 5 bases and J by 2 bases. CDR3 residues: CASSVAGAYNEQFF. In nucleotides, the CDR3 is TGTGCCAGCAGCGTAGCGGGGGCCTACAATGAGCAGTTCTTC.

The rearrangement uses TRBV7-3 and TRBJ2-3, with D possibly TRBD1 on 6 matching bases. The germline V gene encodes CDR1 SGHTA and CDR2 FQGTGA. Trimming cost V 5 bases and J 3 bases, with 12 bases left between them. This CDR3 contains 14 residues. CDR3 protein: CASSTTGSTDTQYF. The CDR3 DNA sequence: TGTGCCAGCAGCACCACAGGGTCGACAGATACGCAGTATTTT.

The rearrangement joins TRBV5-1 to TRBJ1-2, with D possibly matching TRBD1 (6 bases). The CDR3 extends over 15 amino acids. V was pared by 4 bases and J by 0 bases, with 13 bases between. Germline CDR1 SGHRS, CDR2 YFSETQ. In nucleotides, the CDR3 is TGCGCCAGCAGCCCCGAGGACAGAACTAACTATGGCTACACCTTC. Residues: CASSPEDRTNYGYTF.

The gene calls are TRBV19 and TRBJ2-2, with 9 bases identical to TRBD1. The trim removed 6 bases at V and 5 bases at J, leaving 10 bases unmatched. There are 16 residues in the CDR3. Germline assignment: CDR1 LNHDA and CDR2 SQIVND (reference sequence). The DNA for the CDR3 is TGTGCCAGTAGGGGGTTAGGAGGACAGGGGACCGGGGAGCTGTTTTTT. Translated, it gives CASRGLGGQGTGELFF.

V and J are TRBV18 and TRBJ1-5; D is possibly TRBD1 (5 bases). The germline V gene has CDR1 KGHSH and CDR2 LQKENI. Trimming removed 2 bases from V and 0 bases from J, with 11 bases in between. The CDR3 has 16 residues. The CDR3 DNA sequence: TGTGCCAGCTCACCAGGACGACAGAATAGCAATCAGCCCCAGCATTTT. Its protein is CASSPGRQNSNQPQHF.